Listed below are T cell receptor beta chains from one sample, sequenced in a study of T cells after yellow fever vaccination. In TCRdb, the 5' RACE reads were re-called with MiXCR into one record per CDR3 protein. Of some 560,000 distinct CDR3 sequences detected, about 19% appear once; the ten largest clones hold roughly an eighth. The sample was PBMCs, taken 15 days after the yellow fever booster vaccination. The receptors shown here come from a man aged 25 to 40 who received the YFV17D yellow fever vaccine. Both conserved end residues are part of each CDR3. A D gene is named only where the DNA matches it firmly. Some rows mark clone size as missing; the rest say once, few, many or name a class of expanded clone.

J gene: TRBJ2-7
D gene: NA
V gene: TRBV20-1
clone size: few
CDR3 protein: CSARSQVDWVDEQYF
CDR3 DNA: TGCAGTGCCAGGTCTCAGGTTGATTGGGTCGACGAGCAGTACTTC

J gene: TRBJ1-4
D gene: NA
V gene: TRBV12-3/TRBV12-4
clone size: NA
CDR3 protein: CASGYREDNEKLFF
CDR3 DNA: TGTGCCAGCGGTTATCGGGAGGATAATGAAAAACTGTTTTTT

J gene: TRBJ2-1
D gene: NA
V gene: TRBV7-6
clone size: NA
CDR3 protein: CASRGPFPSEQFF
CDR3 DNA: TGTGCCAGCAGAGGCCCCTTCCCCAGTGAGCAGTTCTTC

J gene: TRBJ2-3
D gene: TRBD2
V gene: TRBV7-2
clone size: few
CDR3 protein: CASSSRGGAETIDTQYF
CDR3 DNA: TGTGCCAGCAGCTCCCGGGGGGGGGCGGAAACTATAGATACGCAGTATTTT

J gene: TRBJ1-2
D gene: TRBD1
V gene: TRBV28
clone size: NA
CDR3 protein: CASSSMIGTDYGYTF
CDR3 DNA: TGTGCCAGCAGTTCCATGATAGGGACAGACTATGGCTACACCTTC

J gene: TRBJ2-1
D gene: NA
V gene: TRBV9
clone size: few
CDR3 protein: CASSVGLALYNEQFF
CDR3 DNA: TGTGCCAGCAGCGTAGGGCTAGCGCTGTACAATGAGCAGTTCTTC

J gene: TRBJ2-1
D gene: NA
V gene: TRBV3-1
clone size: few
CDR3 protein: CASSHQGREQFF
CDR3 DNA: TGTGCCAGCAGCCATCAAGGGCGTGAGCAGTTCTTC

J gene: TRBJ2-5
D gene: TRBD2
V gene: TRBV20-1
clone size: few
CDR3 protein: CSARVASGSARETQYF
CDR3 DNA: TGCAGTGCTAGAGTAGCTAGCGGGAGCGCGCGGGAGACCCAGTACTTC

J gene: TRBJ2-1
D gene: TRBD1
V gene: TRBV24-1
clone size: NA
CDR3 protein: CATSVVGQGVNEQFF
CDR3 DNA: TGTGCCACCAGTGTCGTAGGACAGGGTGTCAATGAGCAGTTCTTC

J gene: TRBJ2-1
D gene: TRBD2
V gene: TRBV6-2/TRBV6-3
clone size: few
CDR3 protein: CASSKGLAGSYNEQFF
CDR3 DNA: TGTGCCAGCAGCAAGGGACTAGCGGGATCCTACAATGAGCAGTTCTTC

J gene: TRBJ1-1
D gene: NA
V gene: TRBV7-9
clone size: NA
CDR3 protein: CASSRPNTEAFF
CDR3 DNA: TGTGCCAGCAGCAGACCCAACACTGAAGCTTTCTTT

J gene: TRBJ2-5
D gene: TRBD2
V gene: TRBV28
clone size: few
CDR3 protein: CAIRTSGRTRETQYF
CDR3 DNA: TGTGCCATACGAACTAGCGGGAGGACTCGAGAGACCCAGTACTTC

J gene: TRBJ2-2
D gene: TRBD2
V gene: TRBV5-1
clone size: NA
CDR3 protein: CASSVPGLAGNTGELFF
CDR3 DNA: TGCGCCAGCAGCGTTCCGGGACTAGCGGGAAACACCGGGGAGCTGTTTTTT

J gene: TRBJ2-3
D gene: NA
V gene: TRBV4-1
clone size: NA
CDR3 protein: CASSHPSQKVPDTQYF
CDR3 DNA: TGCGCCAGCAGCCATCCGTCTCAAAAGGTCCCAGATACGCAGTATTTT

J gene: TRBJ2-3
D gene: NA
V gene: TRBV7-2
clone size: NA
CDR3 protein: CASSTGAVDTDTQYF
CDR3 DNA: TGTGCCAGCAGCACCGGGGCCGTGGACACAGATACGCAGTATTTT

J gene: TRBJ1-2
D gene: NA
V gene: TRBV20-1
clone size: NA
CDR3 protein: CSPGGGVGGGYTF
CDR3 DNA: TGCAGCCCCGGGGGGGGCGTCGGCGGTGGCTACACCTTC